This paragraph reports one TCR beta chain. The CDR3 runs 13 residues. This sample was included in a study of blood T cell repertoires in COVID-19. On the study more broadly: Both acute and convalescent COVID-19 samples were obtained from the United States, Italy and Spain. PBMCs, B-cell-depleted T cells, or T cells provided the cDNA or gDNA that made up the material.

Original handling: Amplification of reference gene primers was used by the study to estimate nucleated cell counts. Sequencing was performed with immunoSEQ multiplex PCR; in TCRdb, only in-frame clones are kept and a portion is missing. That table supplies the V and J calls and clone size; D and trimming were determined from the DNA. The sample includes 410,000 or so clones, approximately 90% seen only once; the top ten take over 1.3%. Material for sequencing was peripheral blood. The rearrangement joins TRBV21-1 to TRBJ1-1; TRBD1, the table's D call, was not compared with the DNA. TRBV21-1 is assigned pseudogene status. This sequence originates from a woman under 40 with active or convalescent COVID-19. This CDR3 is CASSGQGLTEAFF. Here the CDR3 DNA reads TGTGCCAGCAGCGGGCAGGGGCTAACTGAAGCTTTCTTT.